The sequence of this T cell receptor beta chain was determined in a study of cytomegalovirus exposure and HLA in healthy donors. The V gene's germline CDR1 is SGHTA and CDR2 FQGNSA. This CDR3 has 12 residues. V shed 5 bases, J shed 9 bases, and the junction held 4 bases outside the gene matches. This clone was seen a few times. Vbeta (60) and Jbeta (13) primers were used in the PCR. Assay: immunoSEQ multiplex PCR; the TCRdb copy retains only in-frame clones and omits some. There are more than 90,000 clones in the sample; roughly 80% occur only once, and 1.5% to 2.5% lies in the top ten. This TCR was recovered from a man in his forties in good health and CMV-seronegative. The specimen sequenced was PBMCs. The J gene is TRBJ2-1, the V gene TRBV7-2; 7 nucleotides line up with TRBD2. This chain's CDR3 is CASSMGRGEQFF. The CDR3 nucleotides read TGTGCCAGCAGCATGGGGAGGGGTGAGCAGTTCTTC.